This T cell receptor beta chain was sequenced during a study of PD-L1 blockade in urothelial cancer. About the study: Atezolizumab (1,200 mg intravenously every 3 weeks) began in the mid-2010s for patients. T cell content in blood samples showed a median of around 140,000. Treatment start was followed by blood analysis at 3 weeks (second dose) and again at 6 weeks.

Whole-study findings and limits: Below-median blood TCR clonality before treatment forecast better survival.

With regard to this clone: Antigen: not known.

The V gene's germline CDR1 is GTSNPN and CDR2 SVGIG (reference sequence). V lost 3 bases and J lost 2; bases outside the gene matches: 1. The CDR3 totals 13 residues. Time point indicated: pretreatment peripheral blood. Using immunoSEQ multiplex PCR, the repertoire was profiled, and TCRdb retains in-frame clones only, with some absent. Here the sample spans 100,000 to 150,000 clones, 65% to 85% being singletons. V usage is TRBV30 and J usage is TRBJ1-3, with TRBD1 matching 7 bases. The sample in question was PBMCs, obtained around atezolizumab (anti-PD-L1) treatment. This receptor was identified in a man over 45 with urothelial cancer. The CDR3 sequence: CAWSGTAGNTIYF. CDR3 nucleotide sequence: TGTGCCTGGAGCGGGACAGCTGGAAACACCATATATTTT.